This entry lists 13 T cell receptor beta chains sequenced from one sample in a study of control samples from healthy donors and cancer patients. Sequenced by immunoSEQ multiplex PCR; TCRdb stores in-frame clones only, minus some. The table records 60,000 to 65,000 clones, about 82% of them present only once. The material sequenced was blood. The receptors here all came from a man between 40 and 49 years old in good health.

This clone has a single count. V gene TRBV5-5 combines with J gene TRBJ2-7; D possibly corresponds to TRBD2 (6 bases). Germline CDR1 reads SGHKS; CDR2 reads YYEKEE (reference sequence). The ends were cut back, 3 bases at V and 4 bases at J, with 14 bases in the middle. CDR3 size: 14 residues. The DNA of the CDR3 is TGTGCCAGCAGCTCCCCGACTAGAGGGTACGAGCAGTACTTC. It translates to CASSSPTRGYEQYF.

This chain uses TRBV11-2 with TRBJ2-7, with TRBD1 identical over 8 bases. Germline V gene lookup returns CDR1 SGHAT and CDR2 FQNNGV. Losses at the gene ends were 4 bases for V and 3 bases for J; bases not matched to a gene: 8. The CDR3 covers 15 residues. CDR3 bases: TGTGCCAGCAGCTCCGACAGGGGATACGGCTACGAGCAGTACTTC. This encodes CASSSDRGYGYEQYF. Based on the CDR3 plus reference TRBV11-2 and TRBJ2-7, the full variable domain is EAGVAQSPRYKIIEKRQSVAFWCNPISGHATLYWYQQILGQGPKLLIQFQNNGVVDDSQLPKDRFSAERLKGVDSTLKIQPAKLEDSAVYLCASSSDRGYGYEQYFGPGTRLTVT.

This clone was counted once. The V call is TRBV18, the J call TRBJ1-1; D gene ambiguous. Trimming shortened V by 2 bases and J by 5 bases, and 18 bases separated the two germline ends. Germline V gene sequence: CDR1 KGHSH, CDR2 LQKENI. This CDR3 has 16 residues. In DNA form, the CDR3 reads TGTGCCAGCTCACCAAACAAAGGTGGGAGAGGAACTGAAGCTTTCTTT. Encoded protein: CASSPNKGGRGTEAFF.

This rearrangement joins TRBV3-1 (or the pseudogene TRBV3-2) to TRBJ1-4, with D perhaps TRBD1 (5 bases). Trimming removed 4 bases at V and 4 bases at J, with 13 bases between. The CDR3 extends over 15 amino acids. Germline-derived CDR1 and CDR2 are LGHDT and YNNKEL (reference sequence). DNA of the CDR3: TGTGCCAGCAGCCCGAGGGACGGGCTTAATGAAAAACTGTTTTTT. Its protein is CASSPRDGLNEKLFF.

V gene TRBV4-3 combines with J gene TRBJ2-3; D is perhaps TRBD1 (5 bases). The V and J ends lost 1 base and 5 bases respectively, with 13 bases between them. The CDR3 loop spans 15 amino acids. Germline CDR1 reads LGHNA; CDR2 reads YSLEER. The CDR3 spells CASSQGPPRGDTQYF. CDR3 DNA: TGCGCCAGCAGCCAAGGCCCGCCTAGGGGAGATACGCAGTATTTT.

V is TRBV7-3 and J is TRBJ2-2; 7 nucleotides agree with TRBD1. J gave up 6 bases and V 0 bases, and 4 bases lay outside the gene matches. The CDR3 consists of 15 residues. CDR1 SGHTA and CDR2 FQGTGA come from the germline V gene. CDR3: CASSLTTGLPGELFF. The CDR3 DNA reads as TGTGCCAGCAGCTTAACGACAGGGTTACCCGGGGAGCTGTTTTTT.

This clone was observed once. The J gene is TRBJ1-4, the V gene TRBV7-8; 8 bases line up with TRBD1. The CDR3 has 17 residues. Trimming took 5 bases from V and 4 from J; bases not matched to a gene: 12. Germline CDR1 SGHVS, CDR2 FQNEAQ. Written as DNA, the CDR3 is TGTGCCAGCAGCCCCACTGCCCCGGGACAGGTTAATGAAAAACTGTTTTTT. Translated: CASSPTAPGQVNEKLFF. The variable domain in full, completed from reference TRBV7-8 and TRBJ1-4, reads GAGVSQSPRYKVAKRGQDVALRCDPISGHVSLFWYQQALGQGPEFLTYFQNEAQLDKSGLPSDRFFAERPEGSVSTLKIQRTQQEDSAVYLCASSPTAPGQVNEKLFFGSGTQLSVL.

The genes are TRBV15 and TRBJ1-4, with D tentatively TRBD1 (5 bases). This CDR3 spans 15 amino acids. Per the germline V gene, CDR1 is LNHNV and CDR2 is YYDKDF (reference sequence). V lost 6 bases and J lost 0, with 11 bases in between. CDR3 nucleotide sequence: TGTGCCACCAGGGTAACAGGCGCAACTAATGAAAAACTGTTTTTT. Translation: CATRVTGATNEKLFF.

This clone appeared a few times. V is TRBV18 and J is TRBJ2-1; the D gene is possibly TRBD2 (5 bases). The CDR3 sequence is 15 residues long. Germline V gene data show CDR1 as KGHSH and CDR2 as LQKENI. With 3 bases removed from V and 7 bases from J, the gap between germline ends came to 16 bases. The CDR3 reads CASSPKWAWENEQFF. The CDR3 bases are TGTGCCAGCTCACCGAAATGGGCCTGGGAGAATGAGCAGTTCTTC. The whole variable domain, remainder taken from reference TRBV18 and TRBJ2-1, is NAGVMQNPRHLVRRRGQEARLRCSPMKGHSHVYWYRQLPEEGLKFMVYLQKENIIDESGMPKERFSAEFPKEGPSILRIQQVVRGDSAAYFCASSPKWAWENEQFFGPGTRLTVL.

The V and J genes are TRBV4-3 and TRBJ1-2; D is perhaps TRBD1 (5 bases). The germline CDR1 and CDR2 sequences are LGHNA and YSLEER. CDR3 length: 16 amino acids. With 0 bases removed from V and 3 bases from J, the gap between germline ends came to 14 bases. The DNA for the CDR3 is TGCGCCAGCAGCCAAGATTTTGGGGACCCTTACTATGGCTACACCTTC. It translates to CASSQDFGDPYYGYTF.

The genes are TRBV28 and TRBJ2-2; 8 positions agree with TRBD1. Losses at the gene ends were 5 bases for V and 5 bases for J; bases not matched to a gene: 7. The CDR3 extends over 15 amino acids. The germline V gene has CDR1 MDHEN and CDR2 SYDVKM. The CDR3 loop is CASSTDRGWTGELFF. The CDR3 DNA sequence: TGTGCCAGCAGTACCGACAGGGGATGGACCGGGGAGCTGTTTTTT.

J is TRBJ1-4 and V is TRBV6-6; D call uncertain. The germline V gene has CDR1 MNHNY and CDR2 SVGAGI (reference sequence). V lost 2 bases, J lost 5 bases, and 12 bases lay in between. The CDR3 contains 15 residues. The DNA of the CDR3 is TGTGCCAGCAGTTACGAAGGAAACCGAAATGAAAAACTGTTTTTT. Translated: CASSYEGNRNEKLFF.

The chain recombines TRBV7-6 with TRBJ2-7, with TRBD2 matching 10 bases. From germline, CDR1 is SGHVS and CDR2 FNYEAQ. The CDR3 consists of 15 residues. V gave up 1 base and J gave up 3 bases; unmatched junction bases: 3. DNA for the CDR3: TGTGCCAGCAGCTTAGTTCTAGCGGGAGTCTACGAGCAGTACTTC. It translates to CASSLVLAGVYEQYF.